The 9 T cell receptor beta chains below all came from one sample that was sequenced in a study of cytomegalovirus exposure and HLA in healthy donors. PCR involved 60 Vbeta and 13 Jbeta primers. Clones were sequenced by immunoSEQ multiplex PCR, and TCRdb holds only the in-frame ones, with some missing. The profile shows some 190,000 clones, around 78% of them singletons. The material sequenced was PBMCs. Every receptor here comes from a man aged 18 to 30 in good health and CMV-seronegative.

The chain couples TRBV6-1 to TRBJ1-5; 8 bases are shared with TRBD1. Germline-derived CDR1 and CDR2 are MNHNS and SASEGT. V was pared by 4 bases and J by 6 bases, with 5 bases of the junction left unmatched. The CDR3 is made up of 14 amino acids. CDR3 nucleotide sequence: TGTGCCAGCAGTGCAGACAGGGGTGGTCAGCCCCAGCATTTT. Translating it yields CASSADRGGQPQHF.

The chain is built from TRBV28 and TRBJ1-3, with 8 bases matching TRBD1. This CDR3 region has 17 residues. The ends lost 1 base at V and 3 bases at J; junction bases unmatched: 8. Germline CDR1 reads MDHEN; CDR2 reads SYDVKM. CDR3 in DNA: TGTGCCAGCAGTTTATTGGCCAGGGGGCGCGGTGGAAACACCATATATTTT. Its protein product is CASSLLARGRGGNTIYF.

This rearrangement joins TRBV28 to TRBJ1-5; 9 bases match TRBD1. Germline CDR1 and CDR2: MDHEN and SYDVKM. The CDR3 consists of 21 residues. The trim removed 3 bases at V and 0 bases at J, leaving 18 bases unmatched. In DNA form, the CDR3 reads TGTGCCAGCAGTTTCAGCCCTCTCTACAACCGGGACAGGGATAGCAATCAGCCCCAGCATTTT. This gives the protein CASSFSPLYNRDRDSNQPQHF.

The gene calls are TRBV30 and TRBJ1-1, with D tentatively TRBD1 (6 bases). The CDR3 is 16 residues long. CDR1 and CDR2 (germline): GTSNPN, SVGIG (reference sequence). V was clipped by 2 bases and J by 1 base, with 17 bases between them. The CDR3 nucleotides read TGTGCCTGGAGTTACTTAATTCCACAGGGGAACACTGAAGCTTTCTTT. This encodes CAWSYLIPQGNTEAFF. Using reference TRBV30 and TRBJ1-1 for the parts outside the CDR3, the full variable domain is SQTIHQWPATLVQPVGSPLSLECTVEGTSNPNLYWYRQAAGRGLQLLFYSVGIGQISSEVPQNLSASRPQDRQFILSSKKLLLSDSGFYLCAWSYLIPQGNTEAFFGQGTRLTVV.

V and J are TRBV10-3 and TRBJ2-7; D is possibly TRBD2 (6 bases). V shed 2 bases and J shed 2 bases, with 13 bases lying between them. Germline values: CDR1 ENHRY, CDR2 SYGVKD. The CDR3 has 15 residues. The CDR3 region is CAISEGAGPPYEQYF. The CDR3 coding sequence is TGTGCCATCAGTGAGGGCGCGGGGCCCCCCTACGAGCAGTACTTC.

The chain recombines TRBV28 with TRBJ1-2, with 10 nucleotides matching TRBD1. This CDR3 has 14 amino acids. CDR1 and CDR2 from the germline V gene are MDHEN and SYDVKM. Losses at the gene ends were 2 bases for V and 5 bases for J; bases not matched to a gene: 2. The CDR3 sequence is CASSLAGQGYGYTF. The DNA of the CDR3 is TGTGCCAGCAGTTTAGCGGGACAGGGGTATGGCTACACCTTC.

V and J are TRBV30 and TRBJ2-3; tentatively, D is TRBD2 (5 bases). The germline V gene encodes CDR1 GTSNPN and CDR2 SVGIG (reference sequence). V lost 2 bases to trimming and J lost 3 bases, with 9 bases between them. The CDR3 sequence is 13 residues long. The CDR3 loop is CAWSPGSTDTQYF. CDR3 coding DNA: TGTGCCTGGAGTCCGGGGAGTACAGATACGCAGTATTTT.

V gene TRBV5-1 combines with J gene TRBJ2-5, with 11 bases fitting TRBD1. The CDR3 sequence is 14 residues long. The trim removed 3 bases at V and 5 bases at J, leaving 3 bases unmatched. Germline-derived CDR1 and CDR2 are SGHRS and YFSETQ. DNA of the CDR3: TGCGCCAGCAGCTGGGGGACAGGGGGGGAGACCCAGTACTTC. It translates to CASSWGTGGETQYF.

The chain employs TRBV19 and TRBJ1-6; D possibly corresponds to TRBD1 (5 bases). Germline V gene lookup returns CDR1 LNHDA and CDR2 SQIVND (reference sequence). The CDR3 is made up of 14 amino acids. Trimming cost V 10 bases and J 0 bases, with 10 bases left between them. Written as DNA, the CDR3 is TGTGCCACCAGACAGAGCTCCTATAATTCACCCCTCCACTTT. It yields the protein CATRQSSYNSPLHF. Full variable domain (missing parts from reference TRBV19 and TRBJ1-6): DGGITQSPKYLFRKEGQNVTLSCEQNLNHDAMYWYRQDPGQGLRLIYYSQIVNDFQKGDIAEGYSVSREKKESFPLTVTSAQKNPTAFYLCATRQSSYNSPLHFGNGTRLTVT.